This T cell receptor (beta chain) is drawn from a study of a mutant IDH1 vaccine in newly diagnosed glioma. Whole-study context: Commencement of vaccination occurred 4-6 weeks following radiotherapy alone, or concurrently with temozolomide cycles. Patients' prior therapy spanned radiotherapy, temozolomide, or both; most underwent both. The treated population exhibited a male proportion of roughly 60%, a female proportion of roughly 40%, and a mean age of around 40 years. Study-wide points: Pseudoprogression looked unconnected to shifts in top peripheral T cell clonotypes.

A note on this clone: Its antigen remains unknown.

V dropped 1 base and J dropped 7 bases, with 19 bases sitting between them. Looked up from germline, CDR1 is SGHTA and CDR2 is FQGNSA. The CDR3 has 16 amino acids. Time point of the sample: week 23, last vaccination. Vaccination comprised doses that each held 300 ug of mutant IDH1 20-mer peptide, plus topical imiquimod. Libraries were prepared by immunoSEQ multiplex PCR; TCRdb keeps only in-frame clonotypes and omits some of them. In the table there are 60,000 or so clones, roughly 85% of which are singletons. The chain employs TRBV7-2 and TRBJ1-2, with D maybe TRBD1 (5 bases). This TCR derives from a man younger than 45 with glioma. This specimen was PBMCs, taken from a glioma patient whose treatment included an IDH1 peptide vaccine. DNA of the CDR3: TGTGCCAGCAGCTTAGAGTACGGGGGAGGGAGTGCTGGCTACACCTTC. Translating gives CASSLEYGGGSAGYTF.